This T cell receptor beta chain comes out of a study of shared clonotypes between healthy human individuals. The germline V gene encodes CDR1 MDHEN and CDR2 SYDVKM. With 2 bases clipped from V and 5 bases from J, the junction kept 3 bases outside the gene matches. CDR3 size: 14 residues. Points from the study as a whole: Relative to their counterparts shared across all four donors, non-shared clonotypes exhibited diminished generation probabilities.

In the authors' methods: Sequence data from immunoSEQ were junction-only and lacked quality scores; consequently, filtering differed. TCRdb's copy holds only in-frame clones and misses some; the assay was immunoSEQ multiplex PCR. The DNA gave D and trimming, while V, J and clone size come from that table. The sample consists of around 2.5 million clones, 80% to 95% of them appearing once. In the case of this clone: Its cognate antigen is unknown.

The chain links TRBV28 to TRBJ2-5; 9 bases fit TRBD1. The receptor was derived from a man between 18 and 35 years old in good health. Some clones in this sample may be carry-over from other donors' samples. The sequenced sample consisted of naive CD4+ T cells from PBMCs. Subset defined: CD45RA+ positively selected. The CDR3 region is CASSLGTGSETQYF. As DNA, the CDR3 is TGTGCCAGCAGTTTAGGGACAGGGTCGGAGACCCAGTACTTC.